Following are 23 T cell receptor beta chains from one sample sequenced in a study of technical replicates of blood from a handful of donors. Profiled with immunoSEQ multiplex PCR; TCRdb holds only in-frame clones, not every one. The profile covers tens of thousands of clones, with around 97% appearing a single time and approximately 0.25% taken by the ten largest. Sequencing was carried out using T cells isolated from PBMCs. Receptor source: a human donor in good health.

This CDR3 reads CASSFSPRQSSYEQYF. In nucleotides, the CDR3 is TGTGCCAGCAGTTTTTCCCCAAGACAGTCGTCCTACGAGCAGTACTTC. V is TRBV28 and J is TRBJ2-7; D may be TRBD1 (5 bases). This CDR3 spans 16 amino acids. V gave up 3 bases and J gave up 1 base, with 16 bases separating them. Germline CDR1 MDHEN, CDR2 SYDVKM. Full variable domain (rest looked up from reference TRBV28 and TRBJ2-7): DVKVTQSSRYLVKRTGEKVFLECVQDMDHENMFWYRQDPGLGLRLIYFSYDVKMKEKGDIPEGYSVSREKKERFSLILESASTNQTSMYLCASSFSPRQSSYEQYFGPGTRLTVT.

CDR3 in DNA: TGTGCCAGCTCAGGGAACTATGGCTACACCTTC. It codes for CASSGNYGYTF. V gene TRBV11-3 combines with J gene TRBJ1-2, with D possibly matching TRBD1 (5 bases). V was clipped by 8 bases and J by 2 bases, with 6 bases between them. The CDR3 extends over 11 amino acids. Germline CDR1 and CDR2: SGHNT and YENEEA.

This clone has a single count. V and J are TRBV7-3 and TRBJ2-1; tentatively, D is TRBD1 (7 bases). V was trimmed by 4 bases and J by 6 bases, leaving 22 bases between them. In germline, CDR1 is SGHTA, CDR2 FQGTGA. The CDR3 covers 17 residues. The CDR3 coding sequence is TGTGCCAGCAGCTCTGCGTTCAGGGGGGTTCCTTTCAATGAGCAGTTCTTC. Protein product: CASSSAFRGVPFNEQFF.

CDR3 residues: CASSPPGQGITGELFF. CDR3 nucleotides: TGTGCCAGCAGTCCCCCGGGACAGGGGATCACCGGGGAGCTGTTTTTT. The J gene is TRBJ2-2, the V gene TRBV27; 10 nucleotides match TRBD1. Germline V gene sequence: CDR1 MNHEY, CDR2 SMNVEV (reference sequence). The CDR3 has 16 residues. V was clipped by 5 bases and J by 4 bases; unmatched bases: 7.

The chain has TRBV27 and TRBJ2-3; D is unresolved. Germline V gives CDR1 MNHEY, CDR2 SMNVEV (reference sequence). The CDR3 consists of 14 residues. The germline V and J ends were trimmed by 4 bases and 4 bases, with 12 bases remaining between them. The CDR3 reads CASSSRDVADTQYF. CDR3 in DNA: TGTGCCAGCAGTTCTAGAGACGTAGCAGATACGCAGTATTTT.

This clone has only one observation. The V and J genes are TRBV27 and TRBJ1-2, with TRBD1 matching 10 bases. From germline, CDR1 is MNHEY and CDR2 SMNVEV (reference sequence). The V gene end was trimmed by 0 bases and the J gene end by 6 bases; junction bases not matched to a gene: 7. This CDR3 contains 16 residues. The CDR3 DNA reads as TGTGCCAGCAGTTTATCGGGGTCCGGACAGGGGGATGGCTACACCTTC. Amino acids: CASSLSGSGQGDGYTF.

The chain combines TRBV10-3 with TRBJ2-1, with a tentative D call TRBD1 (5 bases). The CDR3 is made up of 11 amino acids. The V gene lost 8 bases and the J gene lost 8 bases, with 10 bases spanning the gap. CDR1 and CDR2 (germline): ENHRY, SYGVKD. The CDR3 is CAIATEDEQFF. The CDR3 DNA sequence: TGTGCCATCGCGACAGAGGATGAGCAGTTCTTC.

This chain uses TRBV28 with TRBJ1-2; D is ambiguous. V lost 2 bases, J lost 4 bases, and 11 bases lay in between. The germline V gene encodes CDR1 MDHEN and CDR2 SYDVKM. CDR3 length: 14 amino acids. In nucleotides, the CDR3 is TGTGCCAGCAGTTTAAAGGGAGTTGGCTATGGCTACACCTTC. It yields the protein CASSLKGVGYGYTF.

The V call is TRBV28, the J call TRBJ2-7; 9 bases agree with TRBD1. This CDR3 region has 16 residues. Germline V gives CDR1 MDHEN, CDR2 SYDVKM. J was trimmed by 5 bases and V by 5 bases; bases with no gene match: 13. CDR3: CASSPHPGQGGDEQYF. The CDR3 DNA follows: TGTGCCAGCAGTCCGCATCCGGGACAGGGAGGGGACGAGCAGTACTTC.

The chain couples TRBV19 to TRBJ2-3, with 10 positions matching TRBD2. This CDR3 contains 20 residues. In germline, CDR1 is LNHDA, CDR2 SQIVND (reference sequence). The V segment lost 0 bases and the J segment 3 bases; nucleotides outside the gene matches: 15. The CDR3 DNA sequence: TGTGCCAGTAGTATAGATAAGTCTGGGGCTGCAGCGGGAGGGACAGATACGCAGTATTTT. Residues: CASSIDKSGAAAGGTDTQYF.

The V and J genes are TRBV9 and TRBJ2-1; 9 nucleotides align to TRBD1. V was pared by 3 bases and J by 5 bases, with 9 bases of the junction left unmatched. Germline CDR1 and CDR2: SGDLS and YYNGEE. This CDR3 is built from 16 residues. The CDR3 DNA is TGTGCCAGCAGCGGCGGAGGGACAGGGATTAACAATGAGCAGTTCTTC. This encodes CASSGGGTGINNEQFF.

The chain joins TRBV6-1 to TRBJ2-7, with 9 bases fitting TRBD1. Losses at the gene ends were 3 bases for V and 1 base for J; bases not matched to a gene: 7. Germline loops: CDR1 MNHNS, CDR2 SASEGT. The CDR3 is 16 amino acids. CDR3 loop: CASSEPGQGISYEQYF. DNA of the CDR3: TGTGCCAGCAGTGAGCCGGGACAGGGTATATCCTACGAGCAGTACTTC.

The V gene is TRBV29-1, the J gene TRBJ1-1; D unclear. Per the germline V gene, CDR1 is SQVTM and CDR2 is ANQGSEA. This CDR3 contains 10 residues. Trimming removed 6 bases at V and 10 bases at J, with 12 bases between. In DNA form, the CDR3 reads TGCAGCGTGCTGACACTTTCAGCTTTCTTT. This translates into CSVLTLSAFF.

V gene TRBV2 combines with J gene TRBJ2-3, with TRBD2 as a possible D gene (5 bases). V lost 5 bases and J 0 bases, leaving 15 bases between the germline ends. CDR1 and CDR2 from the germline V gene are SNHLY and FYNNEI. The CDR3 totals 16 residues. The DNA for the CDR3 is TGTGCCAGCAGTAGTACGCCTGGCGGGAGCACAGATACGCAGTATTTT. This translates into CASSSTPGGSTDTQYF.

The rearrangement joins TRBV18 to TRBJ1-2; TRBD1 matches at 8 bases. V lost 6 bases, J lost 3 bases, and 6 bases stayed unmatched. Germline CDR1 is KGHSH and CDR2 is LQKENI. The CDR3 sequence is 14 residues long. CDR3 coding DNA: TGTGCCAGCTCGTCGGGACAGGAACACTATGGCTACACCTTC. As protein: CASSSGQEHYGYTF.

CDR3 DNA sequence: TGTGCCAGCAGTTTATTTGGGGACAGCTACGAGCAGTACTTC. This sequence encodes CASSLFGDSYEQYF. This rearrangement joins TRBV28 to TRBJ2-7, with TRBD1 matching 7 bases. J gave up 3 bases and V 1 base, and 3 bases lay outside the gene matches. The CDR3 covers 14 residues. Germline assignment: CDR1 MDHEN and CDR2 SYDVKM. The full variable domain, in which reference TRBV28 and TRBJ2-7 provide the parts outside the CDR3, is DVKVTQSSRYLVKRTGEKVFLECVQDMDHENMFWYRQDPGLGLRLIYFSYDVKMKEKGDIPEGYSVSREKKERFSLILESASTNQTSMYLCASSLFGDSYEQYFGPGTRLTVT.

The V gene is TRBV7-2, the J gene TRBJ2-5; D might be TRBD1 (5 bases). V was clipped by 5 bases and J by 5 bases, with 12 bases between them. CDR1 is SGHTA and CDR2 is FQGNSA in the germline V gene. This CDR3 is built from 13 residues. In DNA form, the CDR3 reads TGTGCCAGCAGCCGGACAAGACTTGAGACCCAGTACTTC. Translation gives CASSRTRLETQYF.

The chain is built from TRBV6-5 and TRBJ2-3; TRBD2 matches at 7 bases. This CDR3 has 13 amino acids. From germline, CDR1 is MNHEY and CDR2 SVGAGI. The trim removed 6 bases at V and 5 bases at J, leaving 5 bases unmatched. The CDR3 loop is CASRRDYGDTQYF. CDR3 bases: TGTGCCAGCAGACGGGACTATGGAGATACGCAGTATTTT.

This chain joins TRBV2 and TRBJ1-1; unclear D gene. There are 15 residues in the CDR3. The germline V gene has CDR1 SNHLY and CDR2 FYNNEI. The V gene lost 4 bases and the J gene lost 0 bases, with 12 bases spanning the gap. Written as DNA, the CDR3 is TGTGCCAGCAGTGTATCTACAGCTTTGAACACTGAAGCTTTCTTT. This encodes CASSVSTALNTEAFF.

The chain has TRBV7-8 and TRBJ1-5; 10 bases match TRBD1. This CDR3 region has 15 residues. The V segment lost 2 bases and the J segment 6 bases; nucleotides outside the gene matches: 4. Germline values: CDR1 SGHVS, CDR2 FQNEAQ. In DNA form, the CDR3 reads TGTGCCAGCAGCTTACCCTGGACAGGGGGTCAGCCCCAGCATTTT. This sequence encodes CASSLPWTGGQPQHF.

This chain connects TRBV28 to TRBJ1-1, with D perhaps TRBD1 (5 bases). Germline-derived CDR1 and CDR2 are MDHEN and SYDVKM. This CDR3 comprises 13 residues. The V end lost 6 bases, the J end lost 0 bases, and 8 bases lay between the germline ends. The CDR3 protein is CASRRQLNTEAFF. The DNA for the CDR3 is TGTGCCAGCAGAAGACAGTTGAACACTGAAGCTTTCTTT.

The V and J genes are TRBV7-3 and TRBJ2-7, with TRBD1 as a possible D gene (6 bases). The CDR3 covers 15 residues. V was shortened by 5 bases and J by 4 bases, with 18 bases between the two germline ends. CDR1 is SGHTA and CDR2 is FQGTGA in the germline V gene. CDR3 nucleotides: TGTGCCAGCAGCCCTAATGGGGGCGGAAGATACGAGCAGTACTTC. Translated, it gives CASSPNGGGRYEQYF.

The V gene is TRBV6-1, the J gene TRBJ2-4, with D possibly TRBD2 on 8 matching bases. The CDR3 spans 14 residues. Trimming removed 4 bases from V and 5 bases from J, with 12 bases in between. Germline CDR1 is MNHNS and CDR2 is SASEGT. The CDR3 DNA sequence: TGTGCCAGCAGTGCGGGAGGGGGCCAAAACATTCAGTACTTC. Protein product: CASSAGGGQNIQYF.